This T cell receptor (beta chain) was sequenced during a study of T cells in Graves' hyperthyroidism and ophthalmopathy. Study-level information: Peripheral blood collection took place at initial diagnosis, before any treatment. Study conclusions and caveats: Onset of ophthalmopathy came a median around 7.1 months after the model predicted it. Researchers found most expanded thyroid clonotypes above 0.001 in blood as well.

Germline V gives CDR1 DFQATT, CDR2 SNEGSKA (reference sequence). The CDR3 extends over 10 amino acids. Amplification of TCR beta CDR3 regions was performed using RNA transcripts as template. First-round RT-PCR with HTBI primers amplified the TCR CDR3 region. TCRdb analysed the multiplex PCR reads with MiXCR anew, one entry per CDR3 protein. The table lists under 550,000 distinct CDR3 sequences, just under 20% of them singletons. Exclusion followed for patients with uncontrolled infection, other autoimmune disease, pregnancy or lactation. This clonotype was recorded a few times. Its antigen is as yet unknown. Its ends do not fully match the called genes, so a read error is possible.

This clonotype was obtained from a man aged 40-55 years with Graves' ophthalmopathy. J is TRBJ2-5 and V is TRBV20-1; 8 bases are a match to TRBD1. Sequences were obtained from blood. CDR3 DNA: TGCAGTGCTTCCAAGGACAGGGCCAACTTC. As protein: CSASKDRANF.